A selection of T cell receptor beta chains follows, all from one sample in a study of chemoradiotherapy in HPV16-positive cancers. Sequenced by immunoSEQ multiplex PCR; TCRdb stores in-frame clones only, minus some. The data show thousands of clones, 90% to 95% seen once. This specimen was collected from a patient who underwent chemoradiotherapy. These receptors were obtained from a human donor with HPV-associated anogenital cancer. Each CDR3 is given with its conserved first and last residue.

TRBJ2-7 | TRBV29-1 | CSVVVGPSYEQYF
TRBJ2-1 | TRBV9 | CASSVRTETLVHEQFF
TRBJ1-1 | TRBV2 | CASSKPGGRTEAFF
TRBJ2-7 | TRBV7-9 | CAILRATATSYEQYF
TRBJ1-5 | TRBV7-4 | CASSPPPDRRELGSNQPQHF
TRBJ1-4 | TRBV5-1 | CASSLVAAGPNEKLFF
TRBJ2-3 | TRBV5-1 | CASSHVVSTDTQYF
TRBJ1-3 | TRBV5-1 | CASSLGDRASGNTIYF
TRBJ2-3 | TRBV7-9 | CASSLSFQMDSDTQYF
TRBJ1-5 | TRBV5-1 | CASSYGDVLNQPQHF
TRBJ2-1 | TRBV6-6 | CASRPSGGGADEQFF
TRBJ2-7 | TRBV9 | CASSVEGGLKTYEQYF
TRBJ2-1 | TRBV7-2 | CASSPGVGYNEQFF
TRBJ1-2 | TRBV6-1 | CASSERALYGYTF
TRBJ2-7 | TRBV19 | CASSIVGDSTYEQYF
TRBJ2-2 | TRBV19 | CASSMATTGELFF
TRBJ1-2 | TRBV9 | CASSVATENYGYTF
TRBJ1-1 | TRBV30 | CAWSVRLGDTEAFF
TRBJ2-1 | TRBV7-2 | CASSLAGGLPYNEQFF
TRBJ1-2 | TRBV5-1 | CASSLDTYGYTF
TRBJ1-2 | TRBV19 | CASSLLPTRANYGYTF
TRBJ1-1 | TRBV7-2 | CASSRYMGSALNTEAFF
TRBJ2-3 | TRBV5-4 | CASTRKSGGTDTQYF
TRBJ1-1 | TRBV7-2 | CASSLSSGTENTEAFF
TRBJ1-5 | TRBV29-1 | CSVTGDGQPQHF
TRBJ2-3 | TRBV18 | CASSPSTDTQYF
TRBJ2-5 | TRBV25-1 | CASSEDDRGELETQYF
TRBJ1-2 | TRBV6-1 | CASSSAGYGYTF
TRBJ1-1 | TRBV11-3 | CASSFDREAFF
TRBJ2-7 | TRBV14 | CASSQDRASGFYEQYF
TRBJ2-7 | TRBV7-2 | CASSLAWGQSYEQYF
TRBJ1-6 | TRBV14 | CASSSDARASPLHF
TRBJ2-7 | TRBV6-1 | CASNERQTYEQYF
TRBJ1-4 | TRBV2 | CASSVGDRGRLGEKLFF